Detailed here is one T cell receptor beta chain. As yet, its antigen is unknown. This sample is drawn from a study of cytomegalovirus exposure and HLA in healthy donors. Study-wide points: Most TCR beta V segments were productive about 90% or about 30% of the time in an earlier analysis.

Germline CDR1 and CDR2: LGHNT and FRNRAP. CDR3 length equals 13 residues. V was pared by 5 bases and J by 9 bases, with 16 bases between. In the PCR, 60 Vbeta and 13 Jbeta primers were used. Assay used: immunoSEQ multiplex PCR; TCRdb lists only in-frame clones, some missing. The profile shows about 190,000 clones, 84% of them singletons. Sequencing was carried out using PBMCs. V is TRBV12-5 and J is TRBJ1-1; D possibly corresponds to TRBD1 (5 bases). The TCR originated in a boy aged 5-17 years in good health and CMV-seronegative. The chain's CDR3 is CASGNIGVEKAFF. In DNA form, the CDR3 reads TGTGCTAGTGGTAATATAGGGGTGGAAAAAGCTTTCTTT.